This paragraph reports one T cell receptor beta chain. The sample is drawn from a study of somatic mutations in cytotoxic T cells in rheumatoid arthritis. Profiled with immunoSEQ multiplex PCR; TCRdb holds only in-frame clones, not every one. The data contain 18,000 or so clones, less than 75% of them seen just once; the ten biggest clones take up around a fifth. This CDR3 has 15 residues. The germline V gene has CDR1 LNHNV and CDR2 YYDKDF (reference sequence). Deletions cut 0 bases from V and 5 bases from J, with 13 bases between. This clonotype was obtained from a woman aged 60-75 years in good health. V usage is TRBV15 and J usage is TRBJ1-2, with a weak D call TRBD1 (5 bases). Sequenced sample: CD8+ T cells sorted from blood. The CDR3 is CATSRDRGGEYGYTF. In nucleotides, the CDR3 is TGTGCCACCAGCAGAGATAGGGGTGGGGAATATGGCTACACCTTC. The variable domain in full, completed from reference TRBV15 and TRBJ1-2, reads DAMVIQNPRYQVTQFGKPVTLSCSQTLNHNVMYWYQQKSSQAPKLLFHYYDKDFNNEADTPDNFQSRRPNTSFCFLDIRSPGLGDTAMYLCATSRDRGGEYGYTFGSGTRLTVV.